These 3 T cell receptor beta chains were sequenced from one sample in a study of blood T cells in healthy people across ages. Primed by a sample-barcoded 5' primer and a J-beta primer mix, a second PCR proceeded for 7 to 11 cycles. TCRdb ran MiXCR on the 5' RACE reads and lists one entry per CDR3 protein. The sample has hundreds of thousands of distinct CDR3 sequences, more than 50% seen once. The sequenced sample consisted of blood. These TCRs come from a man aged 35 to 55 in good health.

This clonotype was picked up one time. This sequence joins TRBV6-1 and TRBJ2-7, with 7 bases identical to TRBD1. The DNA end is more similar to TRBJ2-5, so the J call may be wrong. Germline CDR1 is MNHNS and CDR2 is SASEGT. This CDR3 spans 13 amino acids. CDR3 nucleotide sequence: TGTGCCAGCAGTCGGGACAGCCCCCAGACCCAGTACTTC. Its protein product is CASSRDSPQTQYF.

This clonotype was counted between two and nine times. The rearrangement joins TRBV18 to TRBJ2-5; D is unclear. The J call may not be correct, given that the DNA end is closer to TRBJ2-7. Germline lookup yields CDR1 KGHSH and CDR2 LQKENI. This CDR3 has 13 residues. The CDR3 is CASSPLSTYEQYF. The CDR3 DNA sequence: TGTGCCAGCTCACCACTCAGTACCTACGAGCAGTACTTC.

This chain joins TRBV12-5 and TRBJ2-3; possibly TRBD1 for D (5 bases). The CDR3 covers 15 residues. Germline loops: CDR1 LGHNT, CDR2 FRNRAP. V shed 3 bases and J shed 1 base, with 11 bases lying between them. This CDR3 reads CASGFGAAGTDTQYF. The CDR3 region has the DNA TGTGCTAGTGGTTTTGGGGCAGCCGGCACAGATACGCAGTATTTT.